The TCR beta chain under discussion was sequenced for a study of blood T cell repertoires in COVID-19. Study details: PBMCs, B-cell-depleted T cells, or T cells provided the cDNA or gDNA that made up the material.

In the original workflow: How many nucleated cells were present was estimated from reference gene primer amplification. Only in-frame clones appear in the TCRdb table, and some are missing; sequencing was by immunoSEQ multiplex PCR. The V and J calls and clone size come from that table; D and trimming were worked out from the DNA. The data show nearly 350,000 clones, with around 80% seen just once and 2.5% to 3% held by the top ten. Germline V lookup: CDR1 ENHRY, CDR2 SYGVKD. The V end lost 4 bases, the J end lost 2 bases, and 16 bases lay between the germline ends. The CDR3 is 16 residues long. This clone showed up just once.

This sequence was found in a man aged 25-45 years with active or convalescent COVID-19. Sequenced: peripheral blood. The V and J genes are TRBV10-3 and TRBJ2-3, with a possible D match to TRBD2 (5 bases). The CDR3 is CAISVAPGFHTDTQYF. CDR3 nucleotide sequence: TGTGCCATCAGTGTGGCCCCGGGATTTCACACAGATACGCAGTATTTT.